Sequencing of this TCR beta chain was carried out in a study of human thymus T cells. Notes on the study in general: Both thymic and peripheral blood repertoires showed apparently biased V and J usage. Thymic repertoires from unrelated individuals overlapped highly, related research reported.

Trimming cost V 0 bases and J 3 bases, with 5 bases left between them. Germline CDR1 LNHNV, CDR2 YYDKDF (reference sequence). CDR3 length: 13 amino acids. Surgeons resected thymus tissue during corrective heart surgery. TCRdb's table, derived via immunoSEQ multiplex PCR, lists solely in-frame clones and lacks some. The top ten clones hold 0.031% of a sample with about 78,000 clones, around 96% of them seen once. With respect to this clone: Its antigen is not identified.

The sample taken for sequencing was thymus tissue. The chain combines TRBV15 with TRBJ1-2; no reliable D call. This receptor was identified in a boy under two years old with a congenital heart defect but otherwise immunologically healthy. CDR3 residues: CATSRERDYGYTF. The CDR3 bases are TGTGCCACCAGCAGAGAACGGGACTATGGCTACACCTTC.